The clone carrying this T cell receptor (beta chain) was seen only a few times. The CDR3 covers 15 residues. The V gene's germline CDR1 is SNHLY and CDR2 FYNNEI. V was pared by 6 bases and J by 2 bases, with 7 bases of the junction left unmatched. TCRdb's copy holds only in-frame clones and misses some; the assay was immunoSEQ multiplex PCR. The data show fewer than 75,000 clones, approximately 88% seen once. This sample was taken from a study of T cells in localized non-small cell lung cancer. This sequence was found in a female donor of 60 years or more with stage I lung adenocarcinoma. The source material was peripheral blood, sampled before any cancer treatment. The chain links TRBV2 to TRBJ2-3, with 8 bases matching TRBD2. The CDR3 loop reads CASSPERGLTDTQYF. Here the CDR3 DNA reads TGTGCCAGCAGCCCCGAGCGGGGGCTCACAGATACGCAGTATTTT.